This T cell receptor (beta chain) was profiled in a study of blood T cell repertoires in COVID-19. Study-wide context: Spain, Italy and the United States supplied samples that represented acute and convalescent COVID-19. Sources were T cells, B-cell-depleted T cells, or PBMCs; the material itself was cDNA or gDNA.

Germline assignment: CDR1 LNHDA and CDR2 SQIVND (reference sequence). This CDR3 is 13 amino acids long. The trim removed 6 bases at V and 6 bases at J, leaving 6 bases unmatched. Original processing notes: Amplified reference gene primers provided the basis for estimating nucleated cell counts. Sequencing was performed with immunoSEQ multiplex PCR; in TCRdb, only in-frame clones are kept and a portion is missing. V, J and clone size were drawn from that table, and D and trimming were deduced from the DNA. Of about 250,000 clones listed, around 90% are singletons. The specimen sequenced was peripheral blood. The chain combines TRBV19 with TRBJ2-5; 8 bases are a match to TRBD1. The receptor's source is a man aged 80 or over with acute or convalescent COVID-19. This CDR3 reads CASSTQGAKTQYF. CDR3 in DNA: TGTGCCAGTAGCACCCAGGGGGCGAAGACCCAGTACTTC.